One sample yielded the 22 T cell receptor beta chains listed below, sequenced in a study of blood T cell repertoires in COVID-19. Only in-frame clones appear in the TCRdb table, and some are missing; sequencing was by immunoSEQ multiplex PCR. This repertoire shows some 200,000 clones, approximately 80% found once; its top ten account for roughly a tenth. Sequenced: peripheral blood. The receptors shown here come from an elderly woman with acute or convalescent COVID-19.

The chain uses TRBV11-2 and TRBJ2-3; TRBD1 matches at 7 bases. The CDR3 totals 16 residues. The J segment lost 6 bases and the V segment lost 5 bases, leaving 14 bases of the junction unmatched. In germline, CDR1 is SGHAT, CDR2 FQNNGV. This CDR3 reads CASSQGDSPSLDTQYF. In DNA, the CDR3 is TGTGCCAGCAGCCAAGGGGACAGTCCGTCTCTGGATACGCAGTATTTT.

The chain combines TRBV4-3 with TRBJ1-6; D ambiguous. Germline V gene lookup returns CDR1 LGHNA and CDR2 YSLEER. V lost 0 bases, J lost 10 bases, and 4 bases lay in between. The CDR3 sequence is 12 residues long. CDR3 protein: CASSQDGSPLHF. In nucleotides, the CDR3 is TGCGCCAGCAGCCAAGATGGCTCACCCCTCCACTTT.

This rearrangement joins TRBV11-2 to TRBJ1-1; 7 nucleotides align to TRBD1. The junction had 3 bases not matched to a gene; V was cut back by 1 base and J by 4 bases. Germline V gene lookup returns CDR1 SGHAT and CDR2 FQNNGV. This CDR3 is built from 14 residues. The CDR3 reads CASSLVAGGTEAFF. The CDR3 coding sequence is TGTGCCAGCAGCTTAGTAGCAGGGGGCACTGAAGCTTTCTTT. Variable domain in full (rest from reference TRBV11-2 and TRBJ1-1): EAGVAQSPRYKIIEKRQSVAFWCNPISGHATLYWYQQILGQGPKLLIQFQNNGVVDDSQLPKDRFSAERLKGVDSTLKIQPAKLEDSAVYLCASSLVAGGTEAFFGQGTRLTVV.

The CDR3 DNA reads TGTGCCAGCAGCTTAATACAGGGGAACACCGGGGAGCTGTTTTTT. It is translated as CASSLIQGNTGELFF. The chain recombines TRBV11-2 with TRBJ2-2; weak D call: TRBD1 (6 bases). CDR1 and CDR2 from the germline V gene are SGHAT and FQNNGV. The ends were cut back, 2 bases at V and 1 base at J, with 8 bases in the middle. The CDR3 has 15 amino acids.

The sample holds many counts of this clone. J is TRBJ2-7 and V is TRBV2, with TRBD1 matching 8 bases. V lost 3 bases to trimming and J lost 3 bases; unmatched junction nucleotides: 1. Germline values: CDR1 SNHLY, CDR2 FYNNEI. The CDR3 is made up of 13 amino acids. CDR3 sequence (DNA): TGTGCCAGCAGTGAGGACAGGGTCTACGAGCAGTACTTC. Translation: CASSEDRVYEQYF.

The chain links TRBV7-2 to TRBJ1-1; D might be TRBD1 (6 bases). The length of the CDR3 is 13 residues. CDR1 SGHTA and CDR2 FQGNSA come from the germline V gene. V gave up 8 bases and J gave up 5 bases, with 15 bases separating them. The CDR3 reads CASSYKGGTEAFF. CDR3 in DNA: TGTGCCAGCTCATACAAAGGGGGAACTGAAGCTTTCTTT. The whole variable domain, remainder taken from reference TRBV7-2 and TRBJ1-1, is GAGVSQSPSNKVTEKGKDVELRCDPISGHTALYWYRQSLGQGLEFLIYFQGNSAPDKSGLPSDRFSAERTGGSVSTLTIQRTQQEDSAVYLCASSYKGGTEAFFGQGTRLTVV.

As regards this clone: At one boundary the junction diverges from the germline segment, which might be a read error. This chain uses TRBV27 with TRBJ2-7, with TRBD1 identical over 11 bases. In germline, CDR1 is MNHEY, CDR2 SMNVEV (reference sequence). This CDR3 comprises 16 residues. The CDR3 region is CASSLSSGTGGYEQYF. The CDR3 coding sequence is TGTGCCAGCAGTCTATCCTCCGGGACAGGGGGCTACGAGCAGTACTTC.

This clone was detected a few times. CDR3 DNA sequence: TGTGCCAGCAGCCCGGGACAGGGGGCTGGAAACACCATATATTTT. Translating gives CASSPGQGAGNTIYF. The chain uses TRBV7-3 and TRBJ1-3, with TRBD1 matching 11 bases. V lost 5 bases to trimming and J lost 2 bases; unmatched junction nucleotides: 2. The CDR3 length is 15 residues. From germline, CDR1 is SGHTA and CDR2 FQGTGA. The whole variable domain, remainder taken from reference TRBV7-3 and TRBJ1-3, is GAGVSQTPSNKVTEKGKYVELRCDPISGHTALYWYRQSLGQGPEFLIYFQGTGAADDSGLPNDRFFAVRPEGSVSTLKIQRTERGDSAVYLCASSPGQGAGNTIYFGEGSWLTVV.

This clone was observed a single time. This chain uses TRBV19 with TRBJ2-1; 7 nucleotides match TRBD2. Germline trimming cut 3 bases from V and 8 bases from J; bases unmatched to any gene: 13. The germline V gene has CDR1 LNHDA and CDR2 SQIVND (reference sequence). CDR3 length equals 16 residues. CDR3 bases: TGTGCCAGTAGTATCGGTTACTGGGGCGGGAGTTATGAGCAGTTCTTC. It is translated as CASSIGYWGGSYEQFF.

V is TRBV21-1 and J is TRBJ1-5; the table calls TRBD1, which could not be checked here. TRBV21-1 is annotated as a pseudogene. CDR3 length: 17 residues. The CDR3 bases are TGTGCCAGCAGCACGAGGGTCAGTGGGGGCAACAATCAGCCCCAGCATTTT. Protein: CASSTRVSGGNNQPQHF.

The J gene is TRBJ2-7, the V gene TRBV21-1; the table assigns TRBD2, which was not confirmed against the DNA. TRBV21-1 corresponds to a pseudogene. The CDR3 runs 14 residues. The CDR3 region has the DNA TGTGCCAGCTGTGGGGACTCCCGCTCCTACGAGCAGTACTTC. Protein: CASCGDSRSYEQYF.

The chain's CDR3 is CASSIQGVRVEKLFF. The CDR3 nucleotides are TGTGCCAGCAGCATTCAGGGGGTAAGGGTTGAAAAACTGTTTTTT. The chain links TRBV7-6 to TRBJ1-4; 7 nucleotides line up with TRBD1. The junction had 10 bases not matched to a gene; V was cut back by 5 bases and J by 7 bases. This CDR3 has 15 amino acids. The germline V gene has CDR1 SGHVS and CDR2 FNYEAQ.

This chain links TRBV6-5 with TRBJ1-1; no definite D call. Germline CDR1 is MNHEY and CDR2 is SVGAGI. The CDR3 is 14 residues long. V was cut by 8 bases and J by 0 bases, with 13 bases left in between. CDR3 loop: CASGEGDMNTEAFF. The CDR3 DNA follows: TGTGCCAGCGGAGAGGGCGACATGAACACTGAAGCTTTCTTT.

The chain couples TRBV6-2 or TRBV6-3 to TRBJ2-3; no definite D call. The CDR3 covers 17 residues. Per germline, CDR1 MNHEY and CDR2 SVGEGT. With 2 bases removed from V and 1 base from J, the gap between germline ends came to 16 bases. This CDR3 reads CASSYVRGFHGTDTQYF. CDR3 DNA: TGTGCCAGCAGTTACGTTAGAGGCTTCCACGGCACAGATACGCAGTATTTT.

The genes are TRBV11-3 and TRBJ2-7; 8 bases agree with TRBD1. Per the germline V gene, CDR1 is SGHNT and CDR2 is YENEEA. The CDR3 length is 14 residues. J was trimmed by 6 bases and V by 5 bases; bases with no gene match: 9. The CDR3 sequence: CASSPGQGWSEQYF. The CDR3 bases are TGTGCCAGCAGCCCAGGACAGGGTTGGAGCGAGCAGTACTTC.

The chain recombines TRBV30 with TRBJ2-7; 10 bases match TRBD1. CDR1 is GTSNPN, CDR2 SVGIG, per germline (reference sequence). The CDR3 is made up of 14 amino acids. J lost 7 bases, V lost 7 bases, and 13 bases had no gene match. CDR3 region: CAFTSRDRGLEQYF. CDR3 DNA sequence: TGTGCCTTTACTTCCAGAGACAGGGGGCTTGAGCAGTACTTC.

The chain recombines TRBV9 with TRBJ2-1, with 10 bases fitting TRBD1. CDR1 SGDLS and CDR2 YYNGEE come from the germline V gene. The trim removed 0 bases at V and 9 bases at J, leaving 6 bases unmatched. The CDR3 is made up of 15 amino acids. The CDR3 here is CASSVGPDRGLEQFF. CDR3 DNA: TGTGCCAGCAGCGTAGGCCCTGACAGGGGGCTTGAGCAGTTCTTC.

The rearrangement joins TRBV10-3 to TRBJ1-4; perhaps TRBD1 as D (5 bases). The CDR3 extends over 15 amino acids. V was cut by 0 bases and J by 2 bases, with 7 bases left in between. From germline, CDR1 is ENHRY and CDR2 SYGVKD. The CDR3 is CAISESKGTNEKLFF. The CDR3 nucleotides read TGTGCCATCAGTGAGTCTAAGGGGACTAATGAAAAACTGTTTTTT.

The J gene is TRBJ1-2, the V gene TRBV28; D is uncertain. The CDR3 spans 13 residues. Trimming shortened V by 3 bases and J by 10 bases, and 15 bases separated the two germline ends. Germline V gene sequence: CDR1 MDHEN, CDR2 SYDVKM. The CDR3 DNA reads TGTGCCAGCAGTTTCACACACACCGCCTCCTACACCTTC. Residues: CASSFTHTASYTF.

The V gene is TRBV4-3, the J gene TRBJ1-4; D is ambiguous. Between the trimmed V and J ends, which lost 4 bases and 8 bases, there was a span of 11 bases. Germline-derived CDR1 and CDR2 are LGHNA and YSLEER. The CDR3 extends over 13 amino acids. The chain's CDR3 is CASSLQLEEKLFF. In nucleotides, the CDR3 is TGCGCCAGCAGCCTCCAATTGGAGGAAAAACTGTTTTTT.

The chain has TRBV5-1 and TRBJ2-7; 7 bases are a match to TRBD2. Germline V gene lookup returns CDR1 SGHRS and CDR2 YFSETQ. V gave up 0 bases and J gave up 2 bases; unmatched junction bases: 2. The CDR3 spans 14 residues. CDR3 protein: CASSLVAGAYEQYF. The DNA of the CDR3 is TGCGCCAGCAGCTTGGTAGCGGGCGCCTACGAGCAGTACTTC.

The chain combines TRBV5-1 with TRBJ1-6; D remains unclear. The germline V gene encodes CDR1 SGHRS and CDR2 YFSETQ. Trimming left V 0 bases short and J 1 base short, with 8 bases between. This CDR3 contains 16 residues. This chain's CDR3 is CASSLAPGSYNSPLHF. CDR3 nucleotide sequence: TGCGCCAGCAGCTTGGCCCCGGGATCCTATAATTCACCCCTCCACTTT.